This TCR beta chain was captured by sequencing in a study of T cell responses to AZD1222 COVID-19 vaccine. About this clone itself: Antigen specificity is unknown.

CDR3 size: 13 residues. Trimming removed 5 bases from V and 2 bases from J; junction bases left unmatched: 5. Germline lookup yields CDR1 SQVTM and CDR2 ANQGSEA. Whole-study results and caveats: Regions 160-218 and 743-854 dominated among vaccine-associated CD4 TCRs spanning spike. A rise in Spike-specific TCR breadth and depth followed two AZD1222 doses. The sample set comprised mostly white British donors with more females, and clonal diversity was possibly underestimated.

Only in-frame clones appear in the TCRdb table, and some are missing; sequencing was by immunoSEQ multiplex PCR. The repertoire includes some 130,000 clones, over 90% of them detected once, and 5.4% sits in the top ten. The genes are TRBV29-1 and TRBJ1-2, with TRBD1 matching 7 bases. This receptor was identified in an adult in good health. The material sequenced was peripheral blood, taken on day 0 of AZD1222 vaccination. In nucleotides, the CDR3 is TGCAGCGTTAAGGAAGGGGGCAACTATGGCTACACCTTC. It codes for CSVKEGGNYGYTF.